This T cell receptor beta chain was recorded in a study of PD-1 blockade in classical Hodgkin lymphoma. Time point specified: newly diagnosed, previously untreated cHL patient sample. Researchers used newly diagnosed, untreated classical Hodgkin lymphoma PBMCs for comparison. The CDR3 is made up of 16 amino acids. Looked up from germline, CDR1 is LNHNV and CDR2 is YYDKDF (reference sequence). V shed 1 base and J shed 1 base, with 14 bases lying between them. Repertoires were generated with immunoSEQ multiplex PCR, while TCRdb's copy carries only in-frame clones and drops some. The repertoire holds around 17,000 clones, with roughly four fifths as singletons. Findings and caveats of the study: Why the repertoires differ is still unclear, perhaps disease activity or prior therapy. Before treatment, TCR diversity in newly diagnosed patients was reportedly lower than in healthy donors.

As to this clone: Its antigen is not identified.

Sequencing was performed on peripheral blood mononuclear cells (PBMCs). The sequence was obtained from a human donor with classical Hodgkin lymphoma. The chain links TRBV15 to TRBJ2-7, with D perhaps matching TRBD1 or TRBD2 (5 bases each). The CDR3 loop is CATSRVVGTGSYEQYF. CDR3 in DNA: TGTGCCACCAGCAGAGTGGTCGGGACGGGGTCCTACGAGCAGTACTTC.